Presented here are 22 T cell receptor beta chains from one specimen sequenced in a study of shared clonotypes between healthy human individuals. The protocol was immunoSEQ multiplex PCR, while the TCRdb copy is restricted to in-frame clones and leaves out a portion. The sample lists about 710,000 clones; 73% were seen once. The sequencing input was memory CD4+ T cells sorted from blood. Subset in this sample: CD45RA-negative fraction. Receptors were obtained from a young woman in good health.

Only a few counts were recorded for this clone. This chain links TRBV7-9 with TRBJ1-3, with no clear D. The CDR3 spans 12 residues. Germline CDR1 is SEHNR and CDR2 is FQNEAQ (reference sequence). V was clipped by 2 bases and J by 9 bases, with 8 bases between them. The CDR3 nucleotides read TGTGCCAGCAGCTTATCCTCCGGCACCATATATTTT. Amino acids: CASSLSSGTIYF.

This chain connects TRBV6-5 to TRBJ1-5; weak D call: TRBD1 (5 bases). Germline assignment: CDR1 MNHEY and CDR2 SVGAGI. This CDR3 region has 15 residues. V was shortened by 6 bases and J by 4 bases, with 16 bases between the two germline ends. The CDR3 DNA is TGTGCCAGCAGCCGAAATTGGGGGGTTAATCAGCCCCAGCATTTT. This codes for CASSRNWGVNQPQHF.

J is TRBJ2-4 and V is TRBV11-2; D may be TRBD2 (6 bases). The CDR3 is made up of 16 amino acids. V lost 4 bases to trimming and J lost 0 bases, with 13 bases between them. Germline V lookup: CDR1 SGHAT, CDR2 FQNNGV. CDR3 region: CASSSGAGTAKNIQYF. CDR3 DNA sequence: TGTGCCAGCAGCTCTGGGGCGGGAACAGCCAAAAACATTCAGTACTTC.

This chain's CDR3 is CASRRPWSSGRETQYF. CDR3 nucleotides: TGTGCCAGCAGGCGGCCGTGGTCTAGCGGGAGGGAGACCCAGTACTTC. The rearrangement links TRBV28 to TRBJ2-5; 11 bases fit TRBD2. V gave up 6 bases and J gave up 5 bases; unmatched junction bases: 11. There are 16 residues in the CDR3. Per the germline V gene, CDR1 is MDHEN and CDR2 is SYDVKM.

The J gene is TRBJ2-5, the V gene TRBV28, with 9 bases aligning to TRBD1. Trimming removed 5 bases from V and 2 bases from J; junction bases left unmatched: 18. Germline CDR1 and CDR2: MDHEN and SYDVKM. This CDR3 contains 19 residues. Written as DNA, the CDR3 is TGTGCCAGCAGTCCACTCGACAGGGGGTTTTTTCGAGGACAAGAGACCCAGTACTTC. Amino acid sequence: CASSPLDRGFFRGQETQYF.

Comments on this clone: It is unclear where the CDR3 begins or ends on the DNA, so no DNA is shown, and the CDR3 is as TCRdb lists it. This chain's CDR3 is CASSFGPGLAGRVDTQYF. The V and J genes are TRBV27 and TRBJ2-3; the listed D gene, TRBD2, was not tested against the DNA. 18 amino acids form the CDR3, both terminal residues included. Germline V gene sequence: CDR1 MNHEY, CDR2 SMNVEV (reference sequence).

The CDR3 protein is CASSQDRGGGTSGTYEQYF. Written as DNA, the CDR3 is TGTGCCAGCAGCCAAGATAGGGGGGGCGGGACTAGCGGGACCTACGAGCAGTACTTC. The chain uses TRBV4-2 and TRBJ2-7; 13 nucleotides align to TRBD2. The CDR3 length is 19 residues. Losses at the gene ends were 0 bases for V and 2 bases for J; bases not matched to a gene: 10. Per germline, CDR1 LGHNA and CDR2 YNFKEQ.

The chain couples TRBV28 to TRBJ1-5; 11 bases match TRBD1. V lost 3 bases and J lost 8; bases outside the gene matches: 3. CDR1 and CDR2 (germline): MDHEN, SYDVKM. This CDR3 has 14 residues. CDR3 sequence: CASSLGQGVKPQHF. The CDR3 DNA sequence: TGTGCCAGCAGTTTGGGACAGGGGGTCAAGCCCCAGCATTTT.

This clone is a singleton in its sample. CDR3 coding DNA: TGTGCCAGTGCCCGGGGAAATAGTCAGCCCCAGCATTTT. Protein product: CASARGNSQPQHF. The chain joins TRBV19 to TRBJ1-5; D uncertain. The germline V gene has CDR1 LNHDA and CDR2 SQIVND (reference sequence). The length of the CDR3 is 13 residues. The V end lost 8 bases, the J end lost 6 bases, and 14 bases lay between the germline ends.

The chain is built from TRBV19 and TRBJ1-3, with D perhaps TRBD1 (5 bases). The germline V gene has CDR1 LNHDA and CDR2 SQIVND (reference sequence). V was trimmed by 5 bases and J by 0 bases, leaving 11 bases between them. The CDR3 loop spans 15 amino acids. Here the CDR3 DNA reads TGTGCCAGTAGTGTCACAGGCCACTCTGGAAACACCATATATTTT. Protein product: CASSVTGHSGNTIYF.

V usage is TRBV30 and J usage is TRBJ1-5; a weak D match, TRBD1 (6 bases). CDR1 is GTSNPN and CDR2 is SVGIG in the germline V gene (reference sequence). The V gene lost 2 bases and the J gene lost 7 bases, with 21 bases spanning the gap. The CDR3 has 16 amino acids. This CDR3 is CAWSPGQLRGGQPQHF. CDR3 nucleotides: TGTGCCTGGAGTCCAGGACAGTTGAGGGGAGGGCAGCCCCAGCATTTT.

The chain is built from TRBV2 and TRBJ1-1, with no clear D. Germline V gives CDR1 SNHLY, CDR2 FYNNEI. V was clipped by 5 bases and J by 1 base, with 11 bases between them. This CDR3 region has 14 residues. CDR3 residues: CASSRDPTNTEAFF. The CDR3 bases are TGTGCCAGCAGTAGAGACCCTACGAACACTGAAGCTTTCTTT. Together with reference TRBV2 and TRBJ1-1, the CDR3 gives the full variable domain: EPEVTQTPSHQVTQMGQEVILRCVPISNHLYFYWYRQILGQKVEFLVSFYNNEISEKSEIFDDQFSVERPDGSNFTLKIRSTKLEDSAMYFCASSRDPTNTEAFFGQGTRLTVV.

This clone was detected only a few times. V and J are TRBV11-2 and TRBJ2-1, with D possibly being TRBD2 (6 bases). The CDR3 runs 14 residues. Looked up from germline, CDR1 is SGHAT and CDR2 is FQNNGV. With 10 bases removed from V and 5 bases from J, the gap between germline ends came to 18 bases. This CDR3 reads CATSIGTLNNEQFF. In DNA, the CDR3 is TGTGCCACCTCGATCGGGACTCTCAACAATGAGCAGTTCTTC.

This chain connects TRBV5-1 to TRBJ2-3; maybe TRBD2 (7 bases). Germline CDR1 SGHRS, CDR2 YFSETQ. This CDR3 has 14 amino acids. V was clipped by 7 bases and J by 4 bases, with 16 bases between them. The CDR3 DNA reads as TGCGCCAGCGACGGGGGGCGCGACGCAGATACGCAGTATTTT. It codes for CASDGGRDADTQYF.

This clone has a single count. A much larger clone sits a single nucleotide away, making a read error possible. Other nucleotide sequences in the sample specify the same CDR3. CDR3 amino acids: CASSFTGTANTGELFF. The CDR3 DNA reads TGTGCCAGCAGCTTTACCGGGACGGCGAACACCGGGGAGCTGTTTTTT. The genes are TRBV5-6 and TRBJ2-2; perhaps D is TRBD1 or TRBD2 (5 bases each). The germline V gene has CDR1 SGHDT and CDR2 YYEEEE. The CDR3 runs 16 residues. Trimming took 2 bases from V and 0 from J, leaving 11 bases between them. The full variable domain, completed using reference TRBV5-6 and TRBJ2-2, is DAGVTQSPTHLIKTRGQQVTLRCSPKSGHDTVSWYQQALGQGPQFIFQYYEEEERQRGNFPDRFSGHQFPNYSSELNVNALLLGDSALYLCASSFTGTANTGELFFGEGSRLTVL.

This clone was observed once. V and J are TRBV4-2 and TRBJ1-1; 9 positions match TRBD1. The CDR3 is 14 amino acids. Germline CDR1 and CDR2: LGHNA and YNFKEQ. With V trimmed by 1 base and J by 6 bases, 3 bases remained unmatched. The chain's CDR3 is CASSQGDRAAEAFF. The CDR3 nucleotides are TGTGCCAGCAGCCAAGGGGACAGGGCGGCTGAAGCTTTCTTT.

The chain carries TRBV18 and TRBJ2-7; D tentatively fits TRBD1 or TRBD2 (6 bases each). The CDR3 has 15 residues. Germline V CDR1 and CDR2: KGHSH, LQKENI. V dropped 0 bases and J dropped 2 bases, with 11 bases sitting between them. The CDR3 DNA reads as TGTGCCAGCTCACCACCGGGGGGCGGAACCTACGAGCAGTACTTC. It yields the protein CASSPPGGGTYEQYF.

The chain links TRBV2 to TRBJ2-2; 9 bases align to TRBD1. This CDR3 comprises 16 residues. Per the germline V gene, CDR1 is SNHLY and CDR2 is FYNNEI. DNA for the CDR3: TGTGGAGCAGGGAGGACAGGGGTTGAGACCACCGGGGAGCTGTTTTTT. This gives the protein CGAGRTGVETTGELFF.

V is TRBV5-6 and J is TRBJ2-7, with 7 bases that match TRBD2. The CDR3 contains 15 residues. The V and J ends lost 1 base and 3 bases, in that order; junction bases with no gene match: 7. Germline values: CDR1 SGHDT, CDR2 YYEEEE. The CDR3 here is CASSLLTAGNYEQYF. Written as DNA, the CDR3 is TGTGCCAGCAGCTTGCTGACAGCGGGGAACTACGAGCAGTACTTC.

A word on this clone: This specimen includes other DNA sequences encoding the same CDR3. The V gene is TRBV6-4, the J gene TRBJ1-1, with D unclear. CDR1 MRHNA and CDR2 SNTAGT come from the germline V gene. Trimming cost V 0 bases and J 1 base, with 6 bases left between them. The CDR3 runs 14 residues. The CDR3 region has the DNA TGTGCCAGCAGTGACTCCTCGGGGAACACTGAAGCTTTCTTT. Amino acid sequence: CASSDSSGNTEAFF.

The CDR3 reads CAITRDSHNYGYTF. CDR3 DNA sequence: TGTGCCATTACCCGGGACAGCCATAACTATGGCTACACCTTC. The chain uses TRBV28 and TRBJ1-2, with 7 bases fitting TRBD1. Germline V gene data show CDR1 as MDHEN and CDR2 as SYDVKM. The CDR3 totals 14 residues. Trimming took 10 bases from V and 1 from J; bases not matched to a gene: 9.

The chain employs TRBV19 and TRBJ2-7; 11 bases are shared with TRBD2. V shed 5 bases and J 2 bases; nucleotides not matched to a gene: 8. Per the germline V gene, CDR1 is LNHDA and CDR2 is SQIVND (reference sequence). CDR3 length equals 16 residues. The CDR3 sequence: CASSPQLAGVTYEQYF. Written as DNA, the CDR3 is TGTGCCAGTAGTCCCCAACTAGCGGGAGTAACCTACGAGCAGTACTTC.